This entry concerns a single T cell receptor beta chain. Antigen unknown. Germline values: CDR1 MDHEN, CDR2 SYDVKM. The CDR3 totals 14 residues. V was pared by 11 bases and J by 7 bases, with 12 bases of the junction left unmatched. This specimen belongs to a study of shared clonotypes between healthy human individuals. General study results and limits: For sorted subsets, rarefaction showed incomplete sequencing despite large depth.

Under the authors' procedure: ImmunoSEQ output held junction-only sequences without quality scores, so filtering differed. Sequenced by immunoSEQ multiplex PCR; TCRdb stores in-frame clones only, minus some. V, J and clone size are those of that table, while D and trimming were read from the DNA. The sample includes millions of clones, 85% to 95% of them seen just once. The sequenced material came from naive CD4+ T cells sorted from blood. The sample's subset: CD45RA+ positively selected. The origin of this receptor is a young man in good health. The V gene is TRBV28, the J gene TRBJ1-4, with 8 bases identical to TRBD1. In DNA, the CDR3 is TGTGCCGCCCGATCCGGGACAGGAGGTGAAAAACTGTTTTTT. It encodes CAARSGTGGEKLFF.